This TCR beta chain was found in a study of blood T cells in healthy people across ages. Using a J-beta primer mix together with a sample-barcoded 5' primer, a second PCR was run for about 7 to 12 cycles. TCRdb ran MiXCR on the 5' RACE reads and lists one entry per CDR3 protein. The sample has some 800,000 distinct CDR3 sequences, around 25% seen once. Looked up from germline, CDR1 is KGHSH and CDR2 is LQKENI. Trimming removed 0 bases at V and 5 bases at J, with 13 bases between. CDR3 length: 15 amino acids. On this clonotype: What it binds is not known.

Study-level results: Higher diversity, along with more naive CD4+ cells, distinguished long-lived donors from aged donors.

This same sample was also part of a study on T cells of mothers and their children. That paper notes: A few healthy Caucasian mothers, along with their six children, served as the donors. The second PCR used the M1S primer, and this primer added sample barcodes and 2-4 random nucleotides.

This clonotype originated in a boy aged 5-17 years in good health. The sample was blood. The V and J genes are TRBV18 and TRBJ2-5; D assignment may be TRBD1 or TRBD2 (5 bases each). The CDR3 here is CASSPPRGSRETQYF. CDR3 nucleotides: TGTGCCAGCTCACCACCGAGGGGATCCCGGGAGACCCAGTACTTC.